This T cell receptor (beta chain) was found in a study of CD8+CD57+ T cells in acquired aplastic anemia. The template for TCR beta VDJ and CDR3 sequence profiling was genomic DNA. Via MiXCR, TCRdb re-called the reads, giving one row per CDR3 protein. The sample records roughly 280,000 distinct CDR3 sequences, 50% to 65% being singletons. The CDR3 contains 16 residues. The V gene end was trimmed by 4 bases and the J gene end by 0 bases; junction bases not matched to a gene: 9. Per the germline V gene, CDR1 is DFQATT and CDR2 is SNEGSKA (reference sequence). Individuals selected for sequencing had exhibited CD8+CD57+ cell expansion on flow cytometry.

Sequencing input: sorted CD4+, CD8+, or CD8+CD57+ T cells (not recorded which) from PBMCs. The rearrangement joins TRBV20-1 to TRBJ2-3; TRBD1 matches at 8 bases. This sequence was found in a human donor with aplastic anemia. DNA of the CDR3: TGCAGTGCTAACCTCCGGACAGGGAGGAGCACAGATACGCAGTATTTT. Protein: CSANLRTGRSTDTQYF.